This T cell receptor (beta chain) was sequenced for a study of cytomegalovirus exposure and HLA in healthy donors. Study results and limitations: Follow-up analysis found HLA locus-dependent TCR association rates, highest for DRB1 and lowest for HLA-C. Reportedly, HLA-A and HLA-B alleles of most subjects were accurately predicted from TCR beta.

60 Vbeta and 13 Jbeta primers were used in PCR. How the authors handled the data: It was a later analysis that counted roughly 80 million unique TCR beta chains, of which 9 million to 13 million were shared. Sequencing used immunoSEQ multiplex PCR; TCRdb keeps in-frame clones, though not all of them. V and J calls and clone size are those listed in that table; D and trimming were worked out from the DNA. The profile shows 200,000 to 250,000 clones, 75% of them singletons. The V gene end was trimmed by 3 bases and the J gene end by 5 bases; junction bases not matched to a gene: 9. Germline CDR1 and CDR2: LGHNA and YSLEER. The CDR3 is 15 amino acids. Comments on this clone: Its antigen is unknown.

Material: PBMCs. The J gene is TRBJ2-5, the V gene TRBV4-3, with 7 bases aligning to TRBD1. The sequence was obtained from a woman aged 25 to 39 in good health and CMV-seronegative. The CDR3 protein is CASSHGQAGSETQYF. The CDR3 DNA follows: TGCGCCAGCAGCCACGGACAGGCAGGTTCGGAGACCCAGTACTTC.